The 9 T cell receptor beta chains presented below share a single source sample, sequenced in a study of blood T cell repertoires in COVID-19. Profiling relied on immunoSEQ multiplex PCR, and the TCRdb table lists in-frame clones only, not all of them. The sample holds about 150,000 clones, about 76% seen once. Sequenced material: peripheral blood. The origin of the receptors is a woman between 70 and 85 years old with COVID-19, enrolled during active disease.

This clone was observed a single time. The CDR3 sequence: CASSSTQVNTEAFF. The CDR3 DNA sequence: TGCGCCAGCAGCTCAACACAGGTGAACACTGAAGCTTTCTTT. The rearrangement links TRBV5-1 to TRBJ1-1, with D perhaps TRBD1 (5 bases). V gave up 3 bases and J gave up 0 bases, with 9 bases separating them. Germline V CDR1 and CDR2: SGHRS, YFSETQ. The CDR3 has 14 residues.

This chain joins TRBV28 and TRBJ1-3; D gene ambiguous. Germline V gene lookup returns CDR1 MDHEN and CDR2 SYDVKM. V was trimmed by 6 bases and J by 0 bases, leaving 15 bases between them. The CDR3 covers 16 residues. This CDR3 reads CASSSSPLASGNTIYF. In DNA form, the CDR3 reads TGTGCCAGCAGCTCTTCCCCGCTAGCCTCTGGAAACACCATATATTTT.

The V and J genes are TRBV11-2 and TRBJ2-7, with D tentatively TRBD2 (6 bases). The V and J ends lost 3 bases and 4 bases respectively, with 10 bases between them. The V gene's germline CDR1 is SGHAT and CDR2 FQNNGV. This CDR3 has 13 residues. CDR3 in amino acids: CASSFSGGYEQYF. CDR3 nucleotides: TGTGCCAGCAGCTTCTCTGGAGGGTACGAGCAGTACTTC.

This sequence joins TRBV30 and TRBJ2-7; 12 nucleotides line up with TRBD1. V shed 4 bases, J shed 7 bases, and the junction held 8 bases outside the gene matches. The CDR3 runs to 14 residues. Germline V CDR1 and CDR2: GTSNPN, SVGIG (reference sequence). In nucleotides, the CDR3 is TGTGCCTGGAAGGGCGGGACAGGGGGCGTTGAGCAGTACTTC. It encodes CAWKGGTGGVEQYF.

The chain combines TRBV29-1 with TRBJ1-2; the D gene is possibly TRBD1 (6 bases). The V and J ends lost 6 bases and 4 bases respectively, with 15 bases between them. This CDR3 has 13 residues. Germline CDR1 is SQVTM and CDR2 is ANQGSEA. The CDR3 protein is CSVGPGEGYGYTF. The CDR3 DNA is TGCAGCGTAGGGCCAGGGGAAGGCTATGGCTACACCTTC.

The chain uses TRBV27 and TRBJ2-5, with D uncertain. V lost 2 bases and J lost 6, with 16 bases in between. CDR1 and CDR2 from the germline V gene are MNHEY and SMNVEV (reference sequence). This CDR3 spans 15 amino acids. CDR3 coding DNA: TGTGCCAGCAGTTTAGATGCTGGGCGCCTTAAGACCCAGTACTTC. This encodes CASSLDAGRLKTQYF.

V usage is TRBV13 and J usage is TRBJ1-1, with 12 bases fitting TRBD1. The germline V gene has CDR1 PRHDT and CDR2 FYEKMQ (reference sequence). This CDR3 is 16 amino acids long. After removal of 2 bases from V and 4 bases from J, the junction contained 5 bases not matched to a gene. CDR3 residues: CASSLRDRGQPTEAFF. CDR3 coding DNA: TGTGCCAGCAGCTTAAGGGACAGGGGGCAACCCACTGAAGCTTTCTTT.

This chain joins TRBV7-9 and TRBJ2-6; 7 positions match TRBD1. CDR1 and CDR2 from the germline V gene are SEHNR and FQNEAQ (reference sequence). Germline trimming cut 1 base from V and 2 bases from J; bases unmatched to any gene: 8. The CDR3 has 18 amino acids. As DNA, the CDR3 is TGTGCCAGCAGCTTAGTACAAGGCAGGGGGACTGGGGCCAACGTCCTGACTTTC. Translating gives CASSLVQGRGTGANVLTF.

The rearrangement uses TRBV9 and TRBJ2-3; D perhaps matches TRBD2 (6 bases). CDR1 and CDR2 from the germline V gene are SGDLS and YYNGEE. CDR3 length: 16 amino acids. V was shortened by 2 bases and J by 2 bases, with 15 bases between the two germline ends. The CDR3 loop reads CASSVGQGGHTDTQYF. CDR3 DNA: TGTGCCAGCAGCGTCGGGCAGGGAGGCCACACAGATACGCAGTATTTT.